These 8 T cell receptor beta chains were all obtained from the same sample, sequenced in a study of CD8 T cells in Susac syndrome. RNA, at roughly 0.5 to 1 ug, was reverse transcribed with random hexamers. Via MiXCR, TCRdb re-called the immunoSEQ multiplex PCR reads, giving one row per CDR3 protein. There are approximately 150,000 distinct CDR3 sequences in the sample; around 94% occur only once, and more than 0.065% lies in the top ten. Sequenced: CD4+ T cells from PBMCs. These receptors originate from a human donor in good health.

This chain uses TRBV10-3 with TRBJ2-7; no reliable D call. The V end was cut by 2 bases, the J end by 2 bases, with 4 bases between. CDR1 and CDR2 from the germline V gene are ENHRY and SYGVKD. The CDR3 runs to 12 residues. CDR3 coding DNA: TGTGCCATCAGTGAGGGTACCTACGAGCAGTACTTC. Translating gives CAISEGTYEQYF.

The rearrangement joins TRBV6-5 to TRBJ2-7; TRBD2 aligns across 12 bases. Germline V gene lookup returns CDR1 MNHEY and CDR2 SVGAGI. The junction had 3 bases not matched to a gene; V was cut back by 0 bases and J by 0 bases. CDR3 length: 17 amino acids. The chain's CDR3 is CASSYSGLAGNSYEQYF. The CDR3 DNA is TGTGCCAGCAGTTACTCAGGACTAGCGGGAAACTCCTACGAGCAGTACTTC.

This sequence joins TRBV12-3 or TRBV12-4 and TRBJ2-5, with 7 bases matching TRBD1. The ends lost 8 bases at V and 5 bases at J; junction bases unmatched: 8. The CDR3 sequence is 13 residues long. CDR3 sequence reads: CASHTGVEETQYF. The CDR3 coding sequence is TGTGCCAGCCATACAGGGGTGGAGGAGACCCAGTACTTC.

J is TRBJ2-5 and V is TRBV27; 8 bases align to TRBD1. The V gene's germline CDR1 is MNHEY and CDR2 SMNVEV (reference sequence). V shed 9 bases and J 2 bases; nucleotides not matched to a gene: 11. This CDR3 has 15 residues. This CDR3 is CARIYRDRLQETQYF. CDR3 DNA: TGTGCCAGGATATACCGGGACAGGTTACAAGAGACCCAGTACTTC.

This clonotype occurred once. The chain uses TRBV5-1 and TRBJ2-7; the D gene could be TRBD1 or TRBD2 (6 bases each). Germline V lookup: CDR1 SGHRS, CDR2 YFSETQ. The CDR3 has 16 residues. The ends were cut back, 7 bases at V and 3 bases at J, with 23 bases in the middle. The CDR3 protein is CASLYRGPVSCYEQYF. DNA of the CDR3: TGCGCCAGCCTTTACCGGGGGCCAGTATCTTGCTACGAGCAGTACTTC.

CDR3 region: CAWSREGGQPQHF. The CDR3, as DNA: TGTGCCTGGAGCAGGGAAGGAGGTCAGCCCCAGCATTTT. This chain links TRBV30 with TRBJ1-5, with D perhaps TRBD1 (5 bases). CDR1 GTSNPN and CDR2 SVGIG come from the germline V gene (reference sequence). Between the trimmed V and J ends, which lost 3 bases and 6 bases, there was a span of 12 bases. The CDR3 has 13 residues.

This rearrangement joins TRBV9 to TRBJ2-2; no clear D gene. CDR3 length: 13 residues. V was cut by 0 bases and J by 5 bases, with 5 bases left in between. From germline, CDR1 is SGDLS and CDR2 YYNGEE. The CDR3 sequence is CASSVVLTGELFF. CDR3 nucleotides: TGTGCCAGCAGCGTAGTGTTAACCGGGGAGCTGTTTTTT.

The V call is TRBV15, the J call TRBJ2-1, with TRBD2 matching over 8 bases. This CDR3 comprises 16 residues. Looked up from germline, CDR1 is LNHNV and CDR2 is YYDKDF (reference sequence). Trimming removed 3 bases from V and 2 bases from J; junction bases left unmatched: 6. CDR3 coding DNA: TGTGCCACCAGCAGGCTATCGGGACTAGCCTACAATGAGCAGTTCTTC. Its translation: CATSRLSGLAYNEQFF.